The 5 T cell receptor beta chains in this list originate from one sample, sequenced in a study of blood T cell repertoires in COVID-19. The repertoire was sequenced with immunoSEQ multiplex PCR; TCRdb's copy has only in-frame clones and lacks some. The sample yields roughly 500,000 clones, approximately 89% seen once. The sequencing input was peripheral blood. These TCRs come from a man aged 18 to 30 with COVID-19, enrolled during active disease.

This rearrangement joins TRBV7-7 to TRBJ2-5; perhaps TRBD2 as D (7 bases). The V gene lost 5 bases and the J gene lost 2 bases, with 18 bases spanning the gap. Germline V gene lookup returns CDR1 SSHAT and CDR2 FNYEAQ (reference sequence). This CDR3 has 16 residues. The CDR3 spells CASSLGGAPGQETQYF. The CDR3, as DNA: TGTGCCAGCAGCCTGGGGGGGGCGCCGGGGCAAGAGACCCAGTACTTC.

The chain carries TRBV11-2 and TRBJ2-7, with D perhaps matching TRBD1 (6 bases). V was pared by 1 base and J by 1 base, with 11 bases between. The CDR3 contains 15 residues. Germline V gene sequence: CDR1 SGHAT, CDR2 FQNNGV. The DNA of the CDR3 is TGTGCCAGCAGCTTAGGTAACAGGGTGTCCTACGAGCAGTACTTC. Its translation is CASSLGNRVSYEQYF.

The chain employs TRBV7-9 and TRBJ2-1; TRBD2 matches 11 bases. Germline V gene data show CDR1 as SEHNR and CDR2 as FQNEAQ (reference sequence). The junction had 14 bases not matched to a gene; V was cut back by 5 bases and J by 8 bases. The CDR3 consists of 17 residues. CDR3 protein: CASSPQLNSGRADEQFF. For the CDR3, the DNA is TGTGCCAGCAGCCCCCAACTAAATAGCGGGAGGGCGGATGAGCAGTTCTTC. The full variable domain, rest sourced from reference TRBV7-9 and TRBJ2-1, is DTGVSQNPRHKITKRGQNVTFRCDPISEHNRLYWYRQTLGQGPEFLTYFQNEAQLEKSRLLSDRFSAERPKGSFSTLEIQRTEQGDSAMYLCASSPQLNSGRADEQFFGPGTRLTVL.

V and J are TRBV11-2 and TRBJ1-1, with 9 positions matching TRBD1. This CDR3 has 11 residues. The germline V gene has CDR1 SGHAT and CDR2 FQNNGV. Trimming took 1 base from V and 13 from J; bases not matched to a gene: 1. The CDR3 is CASSLGQGGFF. The CDR3 region has the DNA TGTGCCAGCAGCTTAGGACAGGGGGGTTTCTTT.

A note on this clone: The same CDR3 can be traced to other DNA sequences in this sample. This chain links TRBV5-1 with TRBJ2-2; D ambiguous. Germline V gene lookup returns CDR1 SGHRS and CDR2 YFSETQ. V dropped 2 bases and J dropped 0 bases, with 5 bases sitting between them. The CDR3 extends over 14 amino acids. This chain's CDR3 is CASSLTANTGELFF. CDR3 DNA: TGCGCCAGCAGCTTAACGGCGAACACCGGGGAGCTGTTTTTT. The variable domain in full, completed from reference TRBV5-1 and TRBJ2-2, reads KAGVTQTPRYLIKTRGQQVTLSCSPISGHRSVSWYQQTPGQGLQFLFEYFSETQRNKGNFPGRFSGRQFSNSRSEMNVSTLELGDSALYLCASSLTANTGELFFGEGSRLTVL.